The 9 T cell receptor beta chains below were found in one sample sequenced in a study of OX40 agonist ivuxolimab in advanced cancers. Data came from immunoSEQ multiplex PCR; TCRdb stores just in-frame clones and leaves some out. This table has 50,000 or so clones, approximately 75% appearing once. This specimen consisted of CD4+ or CD8+ T cells sorted from blood, obtained in a trial of the OX40 agonist ivuxolimab. All receptors derive from an adult with an advanced solid tumor such as melanoma, head and neck, liver or kidney cancer.

The CDR3 loop is CASSQEVTGGKETQYF. The CDR3 nucleotides are TGCGCCAGCAGCCAAGAAGTAACAGGGGGCAAAGAGACCCAGTACTTC. V is TRBV4-1 and J is TRBJ2-5; TRBD1 agrees at 9 bases. The germline CDR1 and CDR2 sequences are MGHRA and YSYEKL. The CDR3 runs 16 residues. After removal of 0 bases from V and 3 bases from J, the junction contained 5 bases not matched to a gene.

The chain is built from TRBV9 and TRBJ2-1; D may correspond to TRBD1 or TRBD2 (6 bases each). Germline V gene data show CDR1 as SGDLS and CDR2 as YYNGEE. This CDR3 has 19 residues. Trimming shortened V by 0 bases and J by 4 bases, and 23 bases separated the two germline ends. The CDR3 DNA sequence: TGTGCCAGCAGCGTAGGTTCAATTGGGGGGCAGGGTTTTTACAATGAGCAGTTCTTC. Its protein product is CASSVGSIGGQGFYNEQFF.

In this sample, this clone turned up a few times. The chain employs TRBV4-1 and TRBJ2-1, with 9 bases aligning to TRBD2. Per the germline V gene, CDR1 is MGHRA and CDR2 is YSYEKL. Trimming cost V 4 bases and J 7 bases; bases outside gene matches: 17. The CDR3 runs 18 residues. The CDR3 loop is CASSLPLAGPQGWNEQFF. CDR3 in DNA: TGCGCCAGCAGCCTCCCTCTAGCGGGGCCGCAGGGTTGGAATGAGCAGTTCTTC.

The chain uses TRBV5-6 and TRBJ2-5; D uncertain. Germline lookup yields CDR1 SGHDT and CDR2 YYEEEE. V gave up 5 bases and J gave up 9 bases, with 17 bases separating them. This CDR3 spans 13 amino acids. The CDR3 reads CASSSFLLAAQYF. The CDR3 nucleotides read TGTGCCAGCAGTAGCTTTCTCCTGGCGGCCCAGTACTTC.

The V gene is TRBV7-6, the J gene TRBJ2-5; the match to TRBD2 covers 10 bases. The CDR3 is made up of 13 amino acids. V trimming: 7 bases; J trimming: 1 base; junction bases outside the gene matches: 0. Germline lookup yields CDR1 SGHVS and CDR2 FNYEAQ. CDR3 bases: TGTGCCAGCATAGCGGGGGGCCAAGAGACCCAGTACTTC. This codes for CASIAGGQETQYF.

The gene calls are TRBV2 and TRBJ2-6; 7 positions match TRBD1. J gave up 3 bases and V 6 bases, and 5 bases lay outside the gene matches. CDR1 is SNHLY and CDR2 is FYNNEI in the germline V gene. The CDR3 is 15 residues long. CDR3 region: CASSSQGLGANVLTF. CDR3 DNA sequence: TGTGCCAGCAGCTCACAGGGGCTTGGGGCCAACGTCCTGACTTTC.

This clone appeared a single time. The J gene is TRBJ1-1, the V gene TRBV19; no reliable D call. Germline V gene lookup returns CDR1 LNHDA and CDR2 SQIVND (reference sequence). The CDR3 runs 13 residues. The V and J ends lost 3 bases and 5 bases respectively, with 10 bases between them. CDR3 sequence reads: CASSIPLGTEAFF. CDR3 DNA: TGTGCCAGTAGTATCCCTCTCGGGACTGAAGCTTTCTTT. Filled out from reference TRBV19 and TRBJ1-1, the complete variable domain reads DGGITQSPKYLFRKEGQNVTLSCEQNLNHDAMYWYRQDPGQGLRLIYYSQIVNDFQKGDIAEGYSVSREKKESFPLTVTSAQKNPTAFYLCASSIPLGTEAFFGQGTRLTVV.

The chain couples TRBV29-1 to TRBJ2-7; 9 bases align to TRBD1. The CDR3 spans 13 residues. Germline CDR1 reads SQVTM; CDR2 reads ANQGSEA. The junction had 5 bases not matched to a gene; V was cut back by 4 bases and J by 4 bases. CDR3 nucleotide sequence: TGCAGCGTTGGCGCCGGGACAGGGTACGAGCAGTACTTC. It specifies CSVGAGTGYEQYF.

This chain uses TRBV28 with TRBJ2-5; TRBD1 matches at 7 bases. Germline V gene data show CDR1 as MDHEN and CDR2 as SYDVKM. V lost 2 bases to trimming and J lost 2 bases; unmatched junction nucleotides: 5. The CDR3 runs 15 residues. CDR3 residues: CASSLMGQQQETQYF. The CDR3 region has the DNA TGTGCCAGCAGTTTAATGGGACAGCAACAAGAGACCCAGTACTTC.